The T cell receptor beta chain described here comes from a study of blood T cell repertoires in COVID-19 (dated by TCRdb to the early 2020s). As for the study more broadly: The collaborator samples originated in the United States, Italy and Spain and spanned the acute and convalescent phases of COVID-19. Nearly every sample came with metadata listing a de-identified subject ID, COVID-19 status, age in years and sex. The material from the prospective study consisted of cDNA or gDNA derived from T cells, B-cell-depleted T cells, or PBMCs. HLA class I and class II types, where available, came from metadata supplied by the sample provider rather than from assay-based typing. The samples were drawn from two sources: the first 160 participants of the ongoing ImmuneRACE study, and fewer than 1,500 subjects contributed by 6 global collaborators. Deeply sampled blood TCRbeta repertoires from subjects exposed to, actively infected with, or recovered from COVID-19 were included in the dataset. The repertoires were made available in a free public database intended to serve as a resource for research on the immune response to SARS-CoV-2. Broader findings and caveats from the paper: The quantity of clinical and demographic metadata differed by source and by participant and was supplied without curation.

The immunoSEQ Assay, a bias-controlled multiplex PCR, was used to amplify TCRbeta CDR3 regions from genomic DNA. Concerning the study's data processing: The number of nucleated cells in each sample was estimated from the amplification of reference gene primers within the assay. Sequence reads were collapsed and filtered to measure the absolute abundance of every unique TCRbeta CDR3 rearrangement. For each sample, productive Simpson clonality was calculated as the square root of Simpson's diversity index across productive rearrangements. TCRdb limited this immuneACCESS table to in-frame rearrangements with V and J called. A share of clones is missing; checked studies link under half to unresolved V genes, and the rest is unexplained. The V and J calls and the clone size are those of that table, but D and trimming were determined from the DNA. This sample is represented by roughly 150,000 clones; more than 70% of them were singletons. The ten most abundant clones make up around a fifth of the sample.

Concerning this clone itself: It lacks a known antigen. No per-base quality is available; no much larger clone lies one base away.

Samples from volunteer blood donors who had recovered from COVID-19 were contributed by a second Seattle source. Collaborating institutions collected whole blood in K2EDTA tubes following their own protocols. Collaborator samples were shipped for TCRbeta analysis as frozen whole blood, isolated PBMCs, or DNA extracted from either sample type. This receptor was obtained from a woman in her sixties or seventies who had recovered from COVID-19. Sequenced sample: peripheral blood.

For the CDR3, the sequence is CASIDGLEETQYF. In nucleotides, the sequence is TGTGCCAGCATCGACGGACTCGAAGAGACCCAGTACTTC. The sequence is built from TRBV6-6 and TRBJ2-5; TRBD2 is perhaps the D gene, given 5 matching bases. The CDR3, cysteine through phenylalanine, is 13 amino acids long. CDR3 DNA is the only sequence kept; it has 39 bases, read in frame from the first base. Cut back by 7 bases and 3 bases, the V and J ends lie 12 bases apart. CDR1 and CDR2, per the germline V gene (reference sequence), are MNHNY and SVGAGI.